The 19 T cell receptor beta chains presented below share a single source sample, sequenced in a study of blood T cell repertoires in COVID-19. Data came from immunoSEQ multiplex PCR; TCRdb stores just in-frame clones and leaves some out. The table lists 85,000 to 100,000 clones, 70% to 85% of them singletons. The source material was peripheral blood. The receptor set was obtained from a woman aged 55-69 years with acute or convalescent COVID-19.

The chain uses TRBV6-5 and TRBJ1-1, with D possibly matching TRBD1 (5 bases). Germline loops: CDR1 MNHEY, CDR2 SVGAGI. The CDR3 length is 14 residues. With 2 bases removed from V and 0 bases from J, the gap between germline ends came to 7 bases. The CDR3 reads CASSYRQMNTEAFF. The CDR3 DNA reads TGTGCCAGCAGTTACCGACAGATGAACACTGAAGCTTTCTTT.

The chain has TRBV7-2 and TRBJ1-2; 9 bases match TRBD1. Germline V gene data show CDR1 as SGHTA and CDR2 as FQGNSA. The CDR3 has 13 residues. Trimming cost V 5 bases and J 5 bases; bases outside gene matches: 3. The CDR3 nucleotides read TGTGCCAGCAGCCCCGGGACAGGGTATGGCTACACCTTC. Translating it yields CASSPGTGYGYTF.

CDR3 sequence: CASSLQGGTYNEQFF. The CDR3 nucleotides are TGCGCCAGCAGCTTACAGGGGGGCACCTACAATGAGCAGTTCTTC. This chain links TRBV5-1 with TRBJ2-1, with 8 bases aligning to TRBD1. The J segment lost 2 bases and the V segment lost 2 bases, leaving 3 bases of the junction unmatched. The CDR3 has 15 amino acids. CDR1 and CDR2 (germline): SGHRS, YFSETQ.

V usage is TRBV18 and J usage is TRBJ1-4; D is uncertain. This CDR3 comprises 15 residues. Trimming left V 3 bases short and J 3 bases short, with 11 bases between. Germline V gives CDR1 KGHSH, CDR2 LQKENI. Written as DNA, the CDR3 is TGTGCCAGCTCACCGTCCGAGCTGTCTAATGAAAAACTGTTTTTT. Translation gives CASSPSELSNEKLFF.

This chain connects TRBV29-1 to TRBJ1-1; tentatively, D is TRBD1 (6 bases). From germline, CDR1 is SQVTM and CDR2 ANQGSEA. V was clipped by 3 bases and J by 7 bases, with 12 bases between them. The CDR3 is made up of 12 amino acids. The CDR3 region is CSVDRGRHEAFF. The CDR3 DNA reads TGCAGCGTTGACAGGGGACGACATGAAGCTTTCTTT.

The chain employs TRBV7-6 and TRBJ1-4; D perhaps matches TRBD1 (5 bases). Germline V gives CDR1 SGHVS, CDR2 FNYEAQ. V shed 0 bases and J shed 3 bases, with 8 bases lying between them. This CDR3 is 15 amino acids long. The CDR3 DNA sequence: TGTGCCAGCAGCTTAGCCGGGGGTCCTAATGAAAAACTGTTTTTT. Amino acids: CASSLAGGPNEKLFF.

This rearrangement joins TRBV3-1 (or the pseudogene TRBV3-2) to TRBJ1-1; TRBD1 might be the D (6 bases). The CDR3 sequence is 17 residues long. The germline CDR1 and CDR2 sequences are LGHDT and YNNKEL (reference sequence). Trimming took 5 bases from V and 1 from J, leaving 20 bases between them. DNA for the CDR3: TGTGCCAGCAGCGCAACCGGGACACAAAGAAAGAACACTGAAGCTTTCTTT. Its translation: CASSATGTQRKNTEAFF.

The genes are TRBV2 and TRBJ1-4; 10 bases line up with TRBD1. The CDR3 runs to 15 residues. Germline assignment: CDR1 SNHLY and CDR2 FYNNEI. V was clipped by 5 bases and J by 6 bases; unmatched bases: 6. The CDR3 nucleotides are TGTGCCAGCAGTAGGGACAGGGGCTTTGATGAAAAACTGTTTTTT. Its translation: CASSRDRGFDEKLFF.

The V gene is TRBV2, the J gene TRBJ2-6; unclear D gene. The germline V gene encodes CDR1 SNHLY and CDR2 FYNNEI. The CDR3 is 13 residues long. V was pared by 11 bases and J by 9 bases, with 17 bases between. The CDR3 coding sequence is TGTGCCGGATCATCTCTCGCGGTCAACGTCCTGACTTTC. This codes for CAGSSLAVNVLTF. The whole variable domain, filled in from reference TRBV2 and TRBJ2-6, reads EPEVTQTPSHQVTQMGQEVILRCVPISNHLYFYWYRQILGQKVEFLVSFYNNEISEKSEIFDDQFSVERPDGSNFTLKIRSTKLEDSAMYFCAGSSLAVNVLTFGAGSRLTVL.

V is TRBV19 and J is TRBJ1-5, with D perhaps TRBD1 (6 bases). Trimming cost V 6 bases and J 0 bases, with 9 bases left between them. The CDR3 is 14 residues long. Per germline, CDR1 LNHDA and CDR2 SQIVND (reference sequence). CDR3 coding DNA: TGTGCCAGTAGGGGGGACAATAGCAATCAGCCCCAGCATTTT. Protein product: CASRGDNSNQPQHF.

This clone showed up just a few times. The chain employs TRBV2 and TRBJ1-2; 11 bases are shared with TRBD1. This CDR3 is built from 14 residues. Trimming removed 7 bases from V and 7 bases from J; junction bases left unmatched: 8. Germline V CDR1 and CDR2: SNHLY, FYNNEI. The DNA of the CDR3 is TGTGCCAGCATCCGGGACAGGGGGAATGTTGGCTACACCTTC. It encodes CASIRDRGNVGYTF. The whole variable domain, remainder taken from reference TRBV2 and TRBJ1-2, is EPEVTQTPSHQVTQMGQEVILRCVPISNHLYFYWYRQILGQKVEFLVSFYNNEISEKSEIFDDQFSVERPDGSNFTLKIRSTKLEDSAMYFCASIRDRGNVGYTFGSGTRLTVV.

J is TRBJ1-2 and V is TRBV3-1 (or the pseudogene TRBV3-2); 7 nucleotides align to TRBD1. After removal of 6 bases from V and 7 bases from J, the junction contained 14 bases not matched to a gene. The CDR3 length is 15 residues. The germline CDR1 and CDR2 sequences are LGHDT and YNNKEL (reference sequence). The CDR3 loop is CASRGYTGDIGGYTF. The CDR3, as DNA: TGTGCCAGCAGGGGCTATACAGGGGACATAGGTGGCTACACCTTC.

The chain links TRBV5-1 to TRBJ1-4; D ambiguous. V was pared by 4 bases and J by 3 bases, with 13 bases between. The CDR3 runs to 15 residues. Germline V gene data show CDR1 as SGHRS and CDR2 as YFSETQ. The CDR3 region is CASSAVSGANEKLFF. The DNA for the CDR3 is TGCGCCAGCAGCGCCGTTTCCGGTGCTAATGAAAAACTGTTTTTT.

The chain recombines TRBV20-1 with TRBJ2-1; D perhaps matches TRBD1 (5 bases). Per the germline V gene, CDR1 is DFQATT and CDR2 is SNEGSKA (reference sequence). The CDR3 is 12 residues long. The ends were cut back, 3 bases at V and 8 bases at J, with 11 bases in the middle. This chain's CDR3 is CSASRVGHEQFF. The CDR3 DNA follows: TGCAGTGCTAGTCGCGTGGGGCATGAGCAGTTCTTC.

This rearrangement joins TRBV3-1 (or the pseudogene TRBV3-2) to TRBJ2-7, with 12 bases identical to TRBD2. This CDR3 spans 16 amino acids. Trimming took 4 bases from V and 2 from J; bases not matched to a gene: 6. CDR1 and CDR2 (germline): LGHDT, YNNKEL (reference sequence). In DNA form, the CDR3 reads TGTGCCAGCAGCCTCACTAGCGGGGGGCCGGCCTACGAGCAGTACTTC. Protein product: CASSLTSGGPAYEQYF.

The genes are TRBV9 and TRBJ2-5; 10 nucleotides match TRBD2. There are 16 residues in the CDR3. Germline CDR1 and CDR2: SGDLS and YYNGEE. V shed 1 base, J shed 2 bases, and the junction held 5 bases outside the gene matches. CDR3 residues: CASSVQAGGQQETQYF. The CDR3 DNA sequence: TGTGCCAGCAGCGTACAAGCGGGGGGGCAACAAGAGACCCAGTACTTC.

This chain connects TRBV11-1 to TRBJ2-1; TRBD1 is a possible D gene (5 bases). V was trimmed by 2 bases and J by 3 bases, leaving 8 bases between them. CDR1 is SGHAT, CDR2 FQDESV, per germline (reference sequence). This CDR3 region has 14 residues. DNA for the CDR3: TGTGCCAGCAGCTTACAGGGTGGCTACAATGAGCAGTTCTTC. Its protein is CASSLQGGYNEQFF.

DNA for the CDR3: TGTGCCAGCAGGAACAGGGCGACTAATGAAAAACTGTTTTTT. Amino acids: CASRNRATNEKLFF. The genes are TRBV7-8 and TRBJ1-4; D may be TRBD1 (6 bases). The V gene lost 6 bases and the J gene lost 2 bases, with 10 bases spanning the gap. Germline loops: CDR1 SGHVS, CDR2 FQNEAQ. CDR3 length equals 14 residues.

This chain links TRBV29-1 with TRBJ1-2; D is ambiguous. From germline, CDR1 is SQVTM and CDR2 ANQGSEA. Trimming shortened V by 7 bases and J by 6 bases, and 15 bases separated the two germline ends. The CDR3 totals 12 residues. For the CDR3, the DNA is TGCAGCGGCGAACAAGGGAGCCATGGCTACACCTTC. Protein sequence: CSGEQGSHGYTF.